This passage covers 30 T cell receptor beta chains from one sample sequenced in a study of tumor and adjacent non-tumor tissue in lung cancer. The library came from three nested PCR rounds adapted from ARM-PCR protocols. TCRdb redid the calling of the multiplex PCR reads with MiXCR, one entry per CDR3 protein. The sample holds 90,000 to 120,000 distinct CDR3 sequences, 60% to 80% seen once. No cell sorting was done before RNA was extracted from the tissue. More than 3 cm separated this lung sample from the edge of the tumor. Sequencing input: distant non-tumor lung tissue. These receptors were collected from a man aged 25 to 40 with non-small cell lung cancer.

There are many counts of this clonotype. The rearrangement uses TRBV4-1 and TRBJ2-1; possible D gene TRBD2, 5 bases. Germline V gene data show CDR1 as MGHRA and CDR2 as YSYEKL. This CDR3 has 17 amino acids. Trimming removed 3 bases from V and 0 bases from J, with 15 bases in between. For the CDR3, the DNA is TGCGCCAGCAGCCAGGTTATAGCGTCGAGCTCCTACAATGAGCAGTTCTTC. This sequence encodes CASSQVIASSSYNEQFF.

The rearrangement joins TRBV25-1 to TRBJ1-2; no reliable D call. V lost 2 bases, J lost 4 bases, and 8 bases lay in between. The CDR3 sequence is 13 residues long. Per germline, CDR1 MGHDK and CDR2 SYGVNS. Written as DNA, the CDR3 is TGTGCCAGCAGTGAAGAGGGCGGCTATGGCTACACCTTC. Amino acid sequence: CASSEEGGYGYTF.

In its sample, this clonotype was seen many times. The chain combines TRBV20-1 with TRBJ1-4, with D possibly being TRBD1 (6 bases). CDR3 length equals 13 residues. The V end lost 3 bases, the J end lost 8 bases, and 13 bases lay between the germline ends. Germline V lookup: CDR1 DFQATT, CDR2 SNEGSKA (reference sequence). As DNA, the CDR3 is TGCAGTGCTAGGACGGACAGCCCCGAAAAACTGTTTTTT. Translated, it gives CSARTDSPEKLFF.

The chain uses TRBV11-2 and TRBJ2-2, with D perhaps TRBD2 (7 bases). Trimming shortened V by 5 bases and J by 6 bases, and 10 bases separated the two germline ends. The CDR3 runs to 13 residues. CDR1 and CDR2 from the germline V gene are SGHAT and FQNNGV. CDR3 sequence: CASSLGGAGELFF. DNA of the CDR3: TGTGCCAGCAGCCTAGGGGGGGCCGGGGAGCTGTTTTTT.

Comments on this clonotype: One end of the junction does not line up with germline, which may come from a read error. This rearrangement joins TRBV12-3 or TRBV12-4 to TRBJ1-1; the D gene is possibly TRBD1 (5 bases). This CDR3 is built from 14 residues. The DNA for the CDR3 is TGTGCCAGCAGCCCGGACATTACGAACTCTGAAGCTTTCTTT. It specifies CASSPDITNSEAFF.

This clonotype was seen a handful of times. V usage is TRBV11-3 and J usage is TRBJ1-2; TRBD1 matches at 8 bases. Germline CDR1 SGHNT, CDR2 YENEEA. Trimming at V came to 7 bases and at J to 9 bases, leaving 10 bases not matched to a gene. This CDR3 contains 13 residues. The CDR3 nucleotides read TGTGCCAGCAACTTGTCAGGGGGCAATTGCTACACCTTC. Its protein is CASNLSGGNCYTF.

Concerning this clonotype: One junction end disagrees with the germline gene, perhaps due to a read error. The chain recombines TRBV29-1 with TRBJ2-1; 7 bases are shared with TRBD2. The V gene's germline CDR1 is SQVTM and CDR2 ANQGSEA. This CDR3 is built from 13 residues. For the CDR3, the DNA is TGCAGCCTTGAAGGGACTATTTACAATGGGCAGTTCTTC. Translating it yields CSLEGTIYNGQFF.

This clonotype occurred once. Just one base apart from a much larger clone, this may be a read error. CDR3: CASSYQVGHSTDTQYF. In DNA form, the CDR3 reads TGTGCCAGCAGTTACCAGGTGGGACACAGCACAGATACGCAGTATTTT. This chain connects TRBV6-5 to TRBJ2-3; maybe TRBD1 (6 bases). V lost 2 bases to trimming and J lost 0 bases, with 12 bases between them. The CDR3 has 16 residues. Germline-derived CDR1 and CDR2 are MNHEY and SVGAGI.

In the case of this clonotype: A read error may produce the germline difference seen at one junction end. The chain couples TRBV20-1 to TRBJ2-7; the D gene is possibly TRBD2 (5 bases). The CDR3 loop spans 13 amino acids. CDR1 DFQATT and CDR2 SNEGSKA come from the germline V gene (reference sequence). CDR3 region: CSAMDLSGYKQYF. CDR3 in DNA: TGCAGTGCTATGGACCTGAGCGGCTACAAGCAGTACTTC.

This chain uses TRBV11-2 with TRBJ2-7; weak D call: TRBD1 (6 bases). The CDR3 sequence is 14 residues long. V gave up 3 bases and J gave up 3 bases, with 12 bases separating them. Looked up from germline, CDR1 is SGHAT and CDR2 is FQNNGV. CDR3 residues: CASSLGRGGYEQYF. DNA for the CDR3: TGTGCCAGCAGCTTGGGCAGGGGTGGCTACGAGCAGTACTTC.

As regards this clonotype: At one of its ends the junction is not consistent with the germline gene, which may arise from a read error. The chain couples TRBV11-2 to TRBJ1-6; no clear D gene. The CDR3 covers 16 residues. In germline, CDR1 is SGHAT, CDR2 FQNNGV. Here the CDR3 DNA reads TGTGCCAGCAGCTTAGACTCGGCAACCTATAGTTCACCCCTCCACTTT. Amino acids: CASSLDSATYSSPLHF.

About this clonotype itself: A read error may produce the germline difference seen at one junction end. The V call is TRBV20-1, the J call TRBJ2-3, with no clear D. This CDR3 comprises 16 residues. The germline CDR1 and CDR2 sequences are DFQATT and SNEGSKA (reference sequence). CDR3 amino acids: CSTGRRAPDRTDTQYF. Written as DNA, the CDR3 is TGTAGTACTGGGCGCCGGGCGCCCGATAGGACAGATACGCAGTATTTT.

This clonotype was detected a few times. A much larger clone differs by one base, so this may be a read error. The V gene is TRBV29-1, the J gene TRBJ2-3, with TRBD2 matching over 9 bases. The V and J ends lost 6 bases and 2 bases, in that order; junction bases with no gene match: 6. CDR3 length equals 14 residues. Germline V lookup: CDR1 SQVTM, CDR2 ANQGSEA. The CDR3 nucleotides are TGCAGCGTATCAGCGGGGGGCGTCACAGATACGCAGTATTTT. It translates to CSVSAGGVTDTQYF.

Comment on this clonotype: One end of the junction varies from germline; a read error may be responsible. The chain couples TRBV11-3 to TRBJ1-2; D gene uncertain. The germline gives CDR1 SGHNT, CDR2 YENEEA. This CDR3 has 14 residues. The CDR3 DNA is TGTACCAGGAGCGTTAGTCCCGGCGGTGATGGCTACATCTTC. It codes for CTRSVSPGGDGYIF.

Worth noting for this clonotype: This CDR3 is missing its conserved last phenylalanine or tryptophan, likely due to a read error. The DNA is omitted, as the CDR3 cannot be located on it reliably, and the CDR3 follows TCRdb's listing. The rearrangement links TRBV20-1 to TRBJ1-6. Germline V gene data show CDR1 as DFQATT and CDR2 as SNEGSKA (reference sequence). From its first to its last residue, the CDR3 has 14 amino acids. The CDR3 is CIAIDSTYNSPLLL.

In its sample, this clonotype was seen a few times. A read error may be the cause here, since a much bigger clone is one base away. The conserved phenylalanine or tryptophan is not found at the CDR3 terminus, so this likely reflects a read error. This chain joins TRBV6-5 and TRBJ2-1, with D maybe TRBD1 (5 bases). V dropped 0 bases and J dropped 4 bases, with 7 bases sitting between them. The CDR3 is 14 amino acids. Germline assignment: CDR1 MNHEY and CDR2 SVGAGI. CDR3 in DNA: TGTGCCAGCAGTTACTCTGGGGCTTACAATGAGCAGTTCATC. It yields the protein CASSYSGAYNEQFI.

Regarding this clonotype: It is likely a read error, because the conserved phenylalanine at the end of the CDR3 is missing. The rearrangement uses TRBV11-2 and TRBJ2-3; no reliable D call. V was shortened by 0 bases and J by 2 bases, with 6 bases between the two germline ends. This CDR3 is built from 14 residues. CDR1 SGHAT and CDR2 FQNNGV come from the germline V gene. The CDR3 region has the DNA TGTGCCAGCAGCTTAGAGCCTGCCACAGATACGCAGTATCTT. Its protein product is CASSLEPATDTQYL.

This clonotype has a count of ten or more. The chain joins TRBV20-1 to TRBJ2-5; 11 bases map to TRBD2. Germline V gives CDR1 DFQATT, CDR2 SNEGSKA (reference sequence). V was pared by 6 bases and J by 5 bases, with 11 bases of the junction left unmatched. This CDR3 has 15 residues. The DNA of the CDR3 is TGCAGTGCCACTCAGGGACTAGCGGACTCGGAGACCCAGTACTTC. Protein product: CSATQGLADSETQYF.

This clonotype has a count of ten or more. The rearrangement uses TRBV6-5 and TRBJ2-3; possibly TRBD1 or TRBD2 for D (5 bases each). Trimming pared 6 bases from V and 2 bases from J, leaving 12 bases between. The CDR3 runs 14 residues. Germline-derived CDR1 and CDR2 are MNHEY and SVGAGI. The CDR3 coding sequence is TGTGCCAGCAGGCCGGGACGGAACACAGATACGCAGTATTTT. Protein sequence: CASRPGRNTDTQYF.

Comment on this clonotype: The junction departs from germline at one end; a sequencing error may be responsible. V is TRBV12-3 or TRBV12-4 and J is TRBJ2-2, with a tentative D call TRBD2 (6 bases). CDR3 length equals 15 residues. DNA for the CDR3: TGTGCCAGCAGTTCCCCGATAGCCCCTCCGGGGGAGCCGTTTTTT. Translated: CASSSPIAPPGEPFF.

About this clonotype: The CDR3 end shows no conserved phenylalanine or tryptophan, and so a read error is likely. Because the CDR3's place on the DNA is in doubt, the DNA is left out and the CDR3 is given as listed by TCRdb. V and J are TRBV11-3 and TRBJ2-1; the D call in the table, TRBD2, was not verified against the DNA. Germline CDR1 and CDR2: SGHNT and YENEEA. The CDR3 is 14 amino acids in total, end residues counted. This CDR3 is CTSSLRRGVNELFL.

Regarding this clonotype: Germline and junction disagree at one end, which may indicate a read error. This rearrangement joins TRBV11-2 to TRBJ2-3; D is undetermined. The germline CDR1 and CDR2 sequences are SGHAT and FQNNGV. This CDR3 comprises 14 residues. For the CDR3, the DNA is TGTGTCAGCACCTTAAGACGGGTCACAAATACGCAGTATTTT. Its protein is CVSTLRRVTNTQYF. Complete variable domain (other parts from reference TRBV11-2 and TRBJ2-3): EAGVAQSPRYKIIEKRQSVAFWCNPISGHATLYWYQQILGQGPKLLIQFQNNGVVDDSQLPKDRFSAERLKGVDSTLKIQPAKLEDSAVYLCVSTLRRVTNTQYFGPGTRLTVL.

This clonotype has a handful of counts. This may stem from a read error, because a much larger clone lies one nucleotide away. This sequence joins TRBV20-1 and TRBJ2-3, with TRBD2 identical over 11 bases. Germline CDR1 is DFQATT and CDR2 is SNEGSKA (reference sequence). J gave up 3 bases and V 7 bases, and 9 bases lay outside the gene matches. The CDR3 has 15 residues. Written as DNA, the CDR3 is TGCAGTGTTAGCCTAGCGGGGGGCGGGACAGATACGCAGTATTTT. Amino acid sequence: CSVSLAGGGTDTQYF.

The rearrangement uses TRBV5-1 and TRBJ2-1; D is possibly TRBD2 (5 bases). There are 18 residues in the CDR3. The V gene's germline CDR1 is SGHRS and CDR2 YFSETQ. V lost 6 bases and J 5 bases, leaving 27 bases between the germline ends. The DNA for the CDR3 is TGCGCCAGCATCTTCGTTTTTTGGAGGACGATGAGTAACAATGAGCAGTTCTTC. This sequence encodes CASIFVFWRTMSNNEQFF. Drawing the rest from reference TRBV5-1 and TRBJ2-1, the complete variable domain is KAGVTQTPRYLIKTRGQQVTLSCSPISGHRSVSWYQQTPGQGLQFLFEYFSETQRNKGNFPGRFSGRQFSNSRSEMNVSTLELGDSALYLCASIFVFWRTMSNNEQFFGPGTRLTVL.

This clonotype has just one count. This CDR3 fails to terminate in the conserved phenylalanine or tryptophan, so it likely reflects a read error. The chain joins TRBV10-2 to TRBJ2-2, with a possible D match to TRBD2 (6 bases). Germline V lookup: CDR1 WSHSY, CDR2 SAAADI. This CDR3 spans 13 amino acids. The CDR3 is CASKEGNTGELFL. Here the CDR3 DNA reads TGCGCCAGCAAGGAGGGGAACACTGGGGAGCTGTTTCTT.

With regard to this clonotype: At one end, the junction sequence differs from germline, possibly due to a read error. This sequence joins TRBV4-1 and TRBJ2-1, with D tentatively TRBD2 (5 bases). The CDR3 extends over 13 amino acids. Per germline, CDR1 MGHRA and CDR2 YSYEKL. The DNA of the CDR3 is TGCGCCACTAGCCAAGAGGCTATGAATGAGCAGTTTTTC. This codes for CATSQEAMNEQFF.

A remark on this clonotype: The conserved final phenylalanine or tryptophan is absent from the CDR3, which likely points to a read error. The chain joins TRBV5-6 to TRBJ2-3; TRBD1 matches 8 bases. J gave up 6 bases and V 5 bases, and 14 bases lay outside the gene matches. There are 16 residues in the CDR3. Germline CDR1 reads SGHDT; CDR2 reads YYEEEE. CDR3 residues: CASRPRDRWQWDTQYL. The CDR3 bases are TGTGCCAGCAGACCCCGGGACAGGTGGCAGTGGGATACGCAGTATTTG.

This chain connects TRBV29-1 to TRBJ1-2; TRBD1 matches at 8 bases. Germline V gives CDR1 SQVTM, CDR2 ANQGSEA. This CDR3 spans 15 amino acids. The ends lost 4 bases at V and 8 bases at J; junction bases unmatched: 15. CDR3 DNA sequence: TGCAGCGTTGCTGTGACAGGGGCGACCCTGGGAGGCTACACCTTC. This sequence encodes CSVAVTGATLGGYTF. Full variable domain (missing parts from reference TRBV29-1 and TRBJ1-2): SAVISQKPSRDICQRGTSLTIQCQVDSQVTMMFWYRQQPGQSLTLIATANQGSEATYESGFVIDKFPISRPNLTFSTLTVSNMSPEDSSIYLCSVAVTGATLGGYTFGSGTRLTVV.

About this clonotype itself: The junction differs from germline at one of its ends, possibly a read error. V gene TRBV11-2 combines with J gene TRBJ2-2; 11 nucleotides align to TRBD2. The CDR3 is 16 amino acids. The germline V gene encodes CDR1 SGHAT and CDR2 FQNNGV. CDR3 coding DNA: TGTGCCAGCAGCATGGAACTAGCGGGAGAAACCGGGGAGCTGTCTTTT. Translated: CASSMELAGETGELSF.

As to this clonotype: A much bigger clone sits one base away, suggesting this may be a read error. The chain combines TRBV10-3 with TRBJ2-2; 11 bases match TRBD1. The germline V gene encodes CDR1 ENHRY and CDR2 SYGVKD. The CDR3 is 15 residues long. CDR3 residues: CVIRRGQGDTGELFF. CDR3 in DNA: TGTGTCATCAGGAGGGGACAGGGGGACACCGGGGAGCTGTTTTTT.